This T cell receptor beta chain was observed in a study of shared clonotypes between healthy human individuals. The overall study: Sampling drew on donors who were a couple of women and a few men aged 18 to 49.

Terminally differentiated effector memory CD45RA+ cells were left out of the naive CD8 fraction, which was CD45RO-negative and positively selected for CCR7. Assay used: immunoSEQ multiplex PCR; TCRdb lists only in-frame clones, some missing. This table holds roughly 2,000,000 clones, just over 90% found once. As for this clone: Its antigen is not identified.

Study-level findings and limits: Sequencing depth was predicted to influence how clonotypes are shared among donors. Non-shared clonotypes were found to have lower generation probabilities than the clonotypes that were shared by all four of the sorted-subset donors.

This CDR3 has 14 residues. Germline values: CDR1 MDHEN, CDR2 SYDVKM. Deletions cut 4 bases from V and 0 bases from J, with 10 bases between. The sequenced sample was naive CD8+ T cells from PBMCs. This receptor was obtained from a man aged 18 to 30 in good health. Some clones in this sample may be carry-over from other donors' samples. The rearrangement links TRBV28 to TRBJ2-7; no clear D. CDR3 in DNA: TGTGCCAGCAGTTACCTATCCTTCTCCTACGAGCAGTACTTC. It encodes CASSYLSFSYEQYF. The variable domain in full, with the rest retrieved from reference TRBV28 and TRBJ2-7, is DVKVTQSSRYLVKRTGEKVFLECVQDMDHENMFWYRQDPGLGLRLIYFSYDVKMKEKGDIPEGYSVSREKKERFSLILESASTNQTSMYLCASSYLSFSYEQYFGPGTRLTVT.